These T cell receptor beta chains were read from a single sample in a study of cytomegalovirus exposure and HLA in healthy donors. Here immunoSEQ multiplex PCR was the method, and the copy in TCRdb shows in-frame clones only, minus some. This sample has approximately 120,000 clones; about four fifths occur once, and the top ten carry more than 3.5%. Material: PBMCs. These receptors all come from a woman in her forties in good health and CMV-seropositive. Both conserved end residues are part of each CDR3. Each record gives: D gene, V gene, clone size, J gene, CDR3 DNA, CDR3 protein. The D gene is left open where the match is weak. Expanded clones get a size class; other rows say once, few or many, or leave the size out.

>TRBD2|TRBV4-1|.|TRBJ2-3
TGCGCCAGCAGCCGGTTTCTAGCGGCAAGCACAGATACGCAGTATTTT
CASSRFLAASTDTQYF
>.|TRBV15|.|TRBJ1-2
TGTGCCACCAGCAGAGACAGGGCCTACACCTTC
CATSRDRAYTF
>.|TRBV27|.|TRBJ2-7
TGTGCCAGCAGGCAATCGGACAGCCGACCCTACGAGCAGTACTTC
CASRQSDSRPYEQYF
>.|TRBV19|.|TRBJ1-1
TGTGCCAGCAAGCGGGCGGGTACCGTGCACACTGAAGCTTTCTTT
CASKRAGTVHTEAFF
>.|TRBV7-9|.|TRBJ1-2
TGTGCCAGCAGCTTAGCCGAACAGGGAGCCTTGAGGGGCTACACCTTC
CASSLAEQGALRGYTF
>.|TRBV5-1|.|TRBJ2-5
TGCGCCAGCAGCTTGGGTAGTTCAGGAGAGACCCAGTACTTC
CASSLGSSGETQYF
>.|TRBV27|.|TRBJ1-2
TGTGCCAGCAGTTTGGTCAGGGGTACTATCGGCTACACCTTC
CASSLVRGTIGYTF
>TRBD1|TRBV5-1|once|TRBJ1-4
TGCGCCAGCAGCGACAGGGCAGGAAATGAAAAACTGTTTTTT
CASSDRAGNEKLFF
>.|TRBV30|.|TRBJ1-5
TGTGCCTGGAGTGAGCATTACCACGATCAGCCCCAGCATTTT
CAWSEHYHDQPQHF
>.|TRBV5-4|.|TRBJ1-2
TGTGCCAGCAGCTTGGCACAGGGCTGGAATGGCTACACCTTC
CASSLAQGWNGYTF
>TRBD1|TRBV25-1|once|TRBJ1-1
TGTGCCAGTCTACCCCAGGGGGTCCTGACCTTTGAAGCTTTCTTT
CASLPQGVLTFEAFF
>.|TRBV7-2|.|TRBJ1-3
TGTGCCAGCAGCTTGGAACAGGCGCGATCTGGAAACACCATATATTTT
CASSLEQARSGNTIYF
>.|TRBV5-1|.|TRBJ2-5
TGCGCCAGCAGCTTGTACTCTGAAGAGACCCAGTACTTC
CASSLYSEETQYF
>TRBD1|TRBV5-5|.|TRBJ2-3
TGTGCCAGCAGCAAGGACAGGGTAAAAAATACGCAGTATTTT
CASSKDRVKNTQYF
>.|TRBV5-4|.|TRBJ2-7
TGTGCCAGCAGCTCTCTCGCGGGTAGCTCCTACGAGCAGTACTTC
CASSSLAGSSYEQYF
>.|TRBV5-8|.|TRBJ1-5
TGTGCCAGCAGCTTGGGTGTAGTGGTAAATCAGCCCCAGCATTTT
CASSLGVVVNQPQHF
>.|TRBV19|.|TRBJ2-3
TGTGCCAGTAGTATAGGTCCGGGTTCGGCAGATACGCAGTATTTT
CASSIGPGSADTQYF
>TRBD1|TRBV19|.|TRBJ2-1
TGTGCCAGTAAAAGGCAGGGGGACAATGAGCAGTTCTTC
CASKRQGDNEQFF
>.|TRBV6-5|.|TRBJ1-1
TGTGCCAGCAGTCGGTCAGGGCCCGCTGAAGCTTTCTTT
CASSRSGPAEAFF
>.|TRBV7-9|.|TRBJ1-1
TGTTCCAGCACCGAAGAGATGAACACTGAAGCTTTCTTT
CSSTEEMNTEAFF
>.|TRBV7-2|.|TRBJ1-2
TGTGCCAGCAGCTTAGGGGCGACAGAGACTAACTATGGCTACACCTTC
CASSLGATETNYGYTF
>.|TRBV30|.|TRBJ2-3
TGTGCCTGGAGTACAGGGACGAGCACAGATACGCAGTATTTT
CAWSTGTSTDTQYF
>.|TRBV6-6|.|TRBJ2-1
TGTGCCAGCAGTTACGGGGCTCCAAGCTCCTACAATGAGCAGTTCTTC
CASSYGAPSSYNEQFF
>TRBD2|TRBV2|.|TRBJ2-1
TGTGCCAGCCTAGGGACTAGCGGGGGGGGGCCTTACAATGAGCAGTTCTTC
CASLGTSGGGPYNEQFF
>.|TRBV5-5|.|TRBJ1-2
TGTGCCAGCAGCCCCGGGACAAGCTATGGCTACACCTTC
CASSPGTSYGYTF
>.|TRBV30|.|TRBJ1-1
TGTGCCTGGAGTACTCGACACTTGAACACTGAAGCTTTCTTT
CAWSTRHLNTEAFF
>TRBD2|TRBV5-1|.|TRBJ2-1
TGCGCCAGCAGGGGGACTAGCGGATACAATGAGCAGTTCTTC
CASRGTSGYNEQFF
>.|TRBV5-4|.|TRBJ1-1
TGTGCCAGCAGCTTGGGTGGTTTGGCAGCTGAAGCTTTCTTT
CASSLGGLAAEAFF
>TRBD2|TRBV14|.|TRBJ2-1
TGTGCCAGCAGCTTACCGGGACTAGCGGGAGTTGAGCAGTTCTTC
CASSLPGLAGVEQFF
>.|TRBV19|.|TRBJ2-1
TGTGCCAGTAGTATGGGGAGCTCCTACAATGAGCAGTTCTTC
CASSMGSSYNEQFF
>.|TRBV21-1|.|TRBJ2-5
TGTGCCAGCAGCAACCGTAGGAACAGTCCCCAAGAGACCCAGTACTTC
CASSNRRNSPQETQYF
>.|TRBV9|.|TRBJ2-2
TGTGCCAGCAGCGTAGTAGCCCCTGCCACGGGGTCCGGGGAGCTGTTTTTT
CASSVVAPATGSGELFF
>.|TRBV7-2|.|TRBJ2-2
TGTGCCAGCAGTGTACTAACACGAGAGCTGTTTTTT
CASSVLTRELFF